This TCR beta chain was sequenced for a study of T cells after yellow fever vaccination. TCRdb reprocessed the 5' RACE reads with MiXCR, giving one entry per CDR3 protein. This table has just under 600,000 distinct CDR3 sequences, 13% appearing once. Sequences were derived from PBMCs, sampled on the day of the yellow fever booster vaccination. This clonotype originated in a man aged 25 to 40 who received the YFV17D yellow fever vaccine.

The CDR3, as DNA: TGTGCCAGCAGAAGACCAGACACAGATACGCAGTATTTT. It specifies CASRRPDTDTQYF. The rearrangement joins TRBV12-3 or TRBV12-4 to TRBJ2-3, with D unclear. The length of the CDR3 is 13 residues. Trimming cost V 6 bases and J 2 bases, with 9 bases left between them.